This is a list of T cell receptor beta chains from one sample in a study of shared clonotypes between healthy human individuals. The protocol was immunoSEQ multiplex PCR, while the TCRdb copy is restricted to in-frame clones and leaves out a portion. This sample has about 2.1 million clones; roughly 95% occur once, and the top ten carry 1.5% to 2%. Sequenced material: naive CD8+ T cells from PBMCs. These receptors originate from a man between 18 and 35 years old in good health. Some clones in this sample may be carry-over from other donors' samples. Both conserved end residues are part of each CDR3. A D gene is named only where the DNA matches it firmly. Clone size is shown for a subset of rows, as once, few, many or a class of expanded clone.

d_gene | len | j_gene | abundance | v_gene | CDR3aa | CDR3nt
TRBD1 | 13 | TRBJ2-1 | . | TRBV12-5 | CASGTGVRNEQFF | TGTGCTAGTGGTACAGGGGTGAGAAATGAGCAGTTCTTC
. | 12 | TRBJ2-5 | . | TRBV25-1 | CASSTIQETQYF | TGTGCCAGCAGCACGATCCAAGAGACCCAGTACTTC
TRBD2 | 15 | TRBJ2-1 | . | TRBV28 | CASSFWTSAHNEQFF | TGTGCCAGCAGTTTTTGGACTAGCGCACACAATGAGCAGTTCTTC
. | 17 | TRBJ2-3 | . | TRBV9 | CASSVDGIGLSTDTQYF | TGTGCCAGCAGCGTAGATGGCATTGGCTTAAGCACAGATACGCAGTATTTT
. | 14 | TRBJ2-5 | . | TRBV7-9 | CASSLREGGETQYF | TGTGCCAGCAGCTTACGGGAAGGGGGGGAGACCCAGTACTTC
TRBD2 | 13 | TRBJ2-7 | once | TRBV5-1 | CASKLAGSYEQYF | TGCGCCAGCAAACTAGCGGGAAGCTACGAGCAGTACTTC
. | 18 | TRBJ1-4 | . | TRBV27 | CASSFQWGTSTTNEKLFF | TGTGCCAGCAGTTTCCAGTGGGGGACCAGCACAACTAATGAAAAACTGTTTTTT
TRBD2 | 16 | TRBJ2-3 | . | TRBV7-9 | CASSLVRLAGTDTQYF | TGTGCCAGCAGCTTAGTCCGGCTAGCGGGCACAGATACGCAGTATTTT
. | 13 | TRBJ2-7 | . | TRBV6-5 | CASTDYSSYEQYF | TGTGCCAGTACGGATTACAGCTCCTACGAGCAGTACTTC
. | 15 | TRBJ2-3 | . | TRBV11-3 | CASSSGTSYRDTQYF | TGTGCCAGCAGTTCCGGGACCTCTTATAGAGATACGCAGTATTTT
. | 16 | TRBJ2-7 | . | TRBV7-9 | CASSLFGPMGTYEQYF | TGTGCCAGCAGCTTATTTGGGCCCATGGGTACCTACGAGCAGTACTTC
TRBD1 | 13 | TRBJ2-4 | . | TRBV4-1 | CASSQEPGQAGTF | TGCGCCAGCAGCCAGGAACCGGGACAGGCGGGGACCTTC
. | 15 | TRBJ1-1 | . | TRBV4-2 | CASSQDPSGGTEAFF | TGTGCCAGCAGCCAAGATCCTTCGGGAGGTACTGAAGCTTTCTTT
. | 14 | TRBJ2-7 | . | TRBV28 | CASSPRDGTYEQYF | TGTGCCAGCAGTCCCCGGGACGGAACCTACGAGCAGTACTTC
. | 14 | TRBJ1-1 | few | TRBV19 | CASSPYGPNTEAFF | TGTGCCAGTAGTCCCTACGGACCGAACACTGAAGCTTTCTTT
. | 15 | TRBJ2-1 | . | TRBV7-9 | CASSLGTASYNEQFF | TGTGCCAGCAGCCTAGGGACCGCCTCCTACAATGAGCAGTTCTTC
TRBD2 | 17 | TRBJ2-6 | . | TRBV4-1 | CASSQLAGGPGANVLTF | TGCGCCAGCAGCCAATTAGCGGGAGGGCCTGGGGCCAACGTCCTGACTTTC
TRBD2 | 15 | TRBJ2-7 | . | TRBV13 | CASSPHSGSDSEQYF | TGTGCCAGCAGCCCCCATAGCGGGAGCGACTCCGAGCAGTACTTC
TRBD1 | 14 | TRBJ2-7 | . | TRBV2 | CASRTGTGTYEQYF | TGTGCCAGCAGGACCGGGACAGGGACCTACGAGCAGTACTTC
TRBD1 | 14 | TRBJ2-7 | few | TRBV7-9 | CASSYRDRGYEQYF | TGTGCCAGCAGCTACCGGGACAGGGGCTACGAGCAGTACTTC
TRBD2 | 14 | TRBJ2-7 | . | TRBV11-2 | CASSWTSGRDEQYF | TGTGCCAGCAGCTGGACTAGCGGGAGGGACGAGCAGTACTTC
. | 13 | TRBJ1-2 | . | TRBV27 | CASSLGSNYGYTF | TGTGCCAGCAGTCTGGGATCTAACTATGGCTACACCTTC
. | 12 | TRBJ2-1 | . | TRBV2 | CASSDGYNEQFF | TGTGCCAGCAGTGATGGGTATAATGAGCAGTTCTTC
. | 15 | TRBJ2-5 | . | TRBV2 | CASSTGTTNQETQYF | TGTGCCAGCAGTACCGGGACAACAAACCAAGAGACCCAGTACTTC
TRBD1 | 14 | TRBJ2-7 | once | TRBV28 | CATDRAPKFYEQYF | TGTGCCACCGACAGGGCACCAAAGTTCTACGAGCAGTACTTC
TRBD1 | 14 | TRBJ2-3 | . | TRBV11-3 | CASSPRQGSDTQYF | TGTGCCAGCAGCCCGCGACAGGGGTCAGATACGCAGTATTTT
TRBD2 | 19 | TRBJ2-1 | . | TRBV9 | CASSPTGTSGWSSYNEQFF | TGTGCCAGCAGCCCAACCGGGACTAGCGGGTGGAGCTCCTACAATGAGCAGTTCTTC
. | 14 | TRBJ2-7 | . | TRBV7-2 | CASSPRPLGYEQYF | TGTGCCAGCAGCCCCCGACCCCTAGGCTACGAGCAGTACTTC
. | 12 | TRBJ2-1 | . | TRBV7-9 | CASSFQLNEQFF | TGTGCCAGCAGCTTCCAGCTCAATGAGCAGTTCTTC
TRBD1 | 18 | TRBJ2-1 | . | TRBV28 | CASSLYERAGTDSNEQFF | TGTGCCAGCAGTTTATACGAGAGGGCCGGGACAGATTCCAATGAGCAGTTCTTC
. | 11 | TRBJ2-4 | . | TRBV14 | CASSPGDIQYF | TGTGCCAGCAGCCCAGGTGACATTCAGTACTTC
. | 14 | TRBJ1-5 | . | TRBV7-9 | CASSLAGESQPQHF | TGTGCCAGCAGCTTAGCGGGGGAATCCCAGCCCCAGCATTTT
. | 13 | TRBJ1-3 | . | TRBV29-1 | CSVGTAKGNTIYF | TGCAGCGTTGGGACGGCGAAGGGAAACACCATATATTTT
TRBD1 | 16 | TRBJ1-2 | . | TRBV28 | CASSLLFLAGGYGYTF | TGTGCCAGCAGTTTGCTCTTTCTGGCAGGGGGTTATGGCTACACCTTC
. | 14 | TRBJ1-2 | once | TRBV6-4 | CASRYTGRGYGYTF | TGTGCCAGCAGGTACACAGGGAGGGGCTATGGCTACACCTTC
. | 15 | TRBJ1-4 | . | TRBV28 | CASKEVQSLNEKLFF | TGTGCCAGCAAGGAAGTACAGTCCTTAAATGAAAAACTGTTTTTT
TRBD2 | 16 | TRBJ2-1 | . | TRBV15 | CATSVLAGPTTGGQFF | TGTGCCACCAGCGTACTAGCGGGTCCTACTACGGGGGGGCAGTTCTTC
. | 13 | TRBJ2-7 | . | TRBV4-1 | CASSQEEGDEQYF | TGCGCCAGCAGCCAAGAGGAGGGTGACGAGCAGTACTTC
. | 15 | TRBJ1-1 | . | TRBV2 | CASSETDTGNTEAFF | TGTGCCAGCAGCGAGACGGATACGGGGAACACTGAAGCTTTCTTT
. | 14 | TRBJ1-1 | . | TRBV7-9 | CASSLQGGDTEAFF | TGTGCCAGCAGCCTACAGGGAGGGGACACTGAAGCTTTCTTT
. | 15 | TRBJ2-7 | . | TRBV30 | CAWRTGTLNPYEQYF | TGTGCCTGGAGAACCGGGACACTAAATCCCTACGAGCAGTACTTC
TRBD1 | 16 | TRBJ1-1 | . | TRBV7-6 | CASSLIRQGKNTEAFF | TGTGCCAGCAGCCTCATAAGACAGGGAAAGAACACTGAAGCTTTCTTT
TRBD1 | 18 | TRBJ2-7 | once | TRBV4-1 | CASSQEIALRDRVYEQYF | TGCGCCAGCAGCCAAGAAATTGCCCTCCGGGACAGGGTATACGAGCAGTACTTC
. | 18 | TRBJ2-1 | . | TRBV7-8 | CASSLVPYGAPPYNEQFF | TGTGCCAGCAGCTTAGTGCCATACGGGGCGCCCCCCTACAATGAGCAGTTCTTC
. | 13 | TRBJ2-2 | . | TRBV6-6 | CASSTKNTGELFF | TGTGCCAGCAGTACCAAGAACACCGGGGAGCTGTTTTTT
. | 12 | TRBJ2-1 | once | TRBV7-8 | CASSYLRNEQFF | TGTGCCAGCAGCTACCTTCGGAATGAGCAGTTCTTC
. | 14 | TRBJ2-2 | . | TRBV4-1 | CASSQAPGPGELFF | TGCGCCAGCAGCCAAGCCCCTGGACCTGGGGAGCTGTTTTTT
TRBD1 | 17 | TRBJ2-6 | . | TRBV7-8 | CASSETRTGSGANVLTF | TGTGCCAGCAGCGAGACCCGGACAGGGTCTGGGGCCAACGTCCTGACTTTC
TRBD1 | 15 | TRBJ2-1 | . | TRBV7-9 | CASSFGQGSYNEQFF | TGTGCCAGCAGCTTCGGACAGGGATCCTACAATGAGCAGTTCTTC
TRBD1 | 13 | TRBJ2-7 | . | TRBV7-3 | CASSFVQGSEQYF | TGTGCCAGCAGCTTCGTACAGGGGAGCGAGCAGTACTTC
. | 15 | TRBJ1-4 | . | TRBV6-1 | CASSEARVANEKLFF | TGTGCCAGCAGTGAAGCACGCGTGGCTAATGAAAAACTGTTTTTT
TRBD2 | 15 | TRBJ2-5 | . | TRBV29-1 | CSVEILAGGRETQYF | TGCAGCGTTGAAATACTAGCGGGAGGGCGAGAGACCCAGTACTTC
. | 14 | TRBJ2-7 | . | TRBV6-5 | CASSYNQGGLEQYF | TGTGCCAGCAGTTATAACCAGGGGGGGCTCGAGCAGTACTTC
TRBD2 | 16 | TRBJ2-1 | . | TRBV27 | CASTKILAGGDGEQFF | TGTGCCAGCACCAAAATTCTAGCGGGAGGTGACGGTGAGCAGTTCTTC